The 30 T cell receptor beta chains presented below share a single source sample, sequenced in a study of blood T cell repertoires in COVID-19. Only in-frame clones appear in the TCRdb table, and some are missing; sequencing was by immunoSEQ multiplex PCR. The repertoire holds approximately 500,000 clones, with roughly nine tenths as singletons. Material for sequencing was peripheral blood. The receptors stem from a woman aged 50 to 60 with COVID-19, enrolled during active disease.

This rearrangement joins TRBV19 to TRBJ1-1; a possible D gene is TRBD1 (6 bases). V was pared by 1 base and J by 3 bases, with 9 bases between. The CDR3 totals 14 residues. Per the germline V gene, CDR1 is LNHDA and CDR2 is SQIVND (reference sequence). In nucleotides, the CDR3 is TGTGCCAGTAGTATAGTGGCAGGGGACACTGAAGCTTTCTTT. Protein: CASSIVAGDTEAFF. Complete variable domain (other parts from reference TRBV19 and TRBJ1-1): DGGITQSPKYLFRKEGQNVTLSCEQNLNHDAMYWYRQDPGQGLRLIYYSQIVNDFQKGDIAEGYSVSREKKESFPLTVTSAQKNPTAFYLCASSIVAGDTEAFFGQGTRLTVV.

This clone was seen only a few times. J is TRBJ1-2 and V is TRBV30; TRBD1 might be the D (6 bases). Per the germline V gene, CDR1 is GTSNPN and CDR2 is SVGIG (reference sequence). Between the trimmed V and J ends, which lost 2 bases and 4 bases, there was a span of 14 bases. The CDR3 has 14 amino acids. The DNA for the CDR3 is TGTGCCTGGAGTAGGACAGTTCAATCCTATGGCTACACCTTC. It yields the protein CAWSRTVQSYGYTF. Looking up the rest from reference TRBV30 and TRBJ1-2 gives the full variable domain: SQTIHQWPATLVQPVGSPLSLECTVEGTSNPNLYWYRQAAGRGLQLLFYSVGIGQISSEVPQNLSASRPQDRQFILSSKKLLLSDSGFYLCAWSRTVQSYGYTFGSGTRLTVV.

The CDR3 protein is CASSVGGGLGEQFF. CDR3 coding DNA: TGTGCCAGCAGCGTAGGGGGGGGCCTGGGTGAGCAGTTCTTC. The V and J genes are TRBV9 and TRBJ2-1, with D tentatively TRBD2 (7 bases). V dropped 0 bases and J dropped 9 bases, with 13 bases sitting between them. The CDR3 length is 14 residues. In germline, CDR1 is SGDLS, CDR2 YYNGEE. Full variable domain (rest looked up from reference TRBV9 and TRBJ2-1): DSGVTQTPKHLITATGQRVTLRCSPRSGDLSVYWYQQSLDQGLQFLIQYYNGEERAKGNILERFSAQQFPDLHSELNLSSLELGDSALYFCASSVGGGLGEQFFGPGTRLTVL.

The chain joins TRBV30 to TRBJ1-4; D possibly corresponds to TRBD1 (6 bases). Germline assignment: CDR1 GTSNPN and CDR2 SVGIG (reference sequence). CDR3 size: 15 residues. Between the trimmed V and J ends, which lost 2 bases and 4 bases, there was a span of 14 bases. The CDR3 here is CAWSPRTANNEKLFF. As DNA, the CDR3 is TGTGCCTGGAGTCCCCGGACAGCCAATAATGAAAAACTGTTTTTT.

V is TRBV19 and J is TRBJ2-7; a possible D gene is TRBD1 (5 bases). The CDR3 is made up of 12 amino acids. The V end was cut by 6 bases, the J end by 3 bases, with 9 bases between. CDR1 and CDR2 (germline): LNHDA, SQIVND (reference sequence). This CDR3 is CASRKTGYEQYF. The CDR3, as DNA: TGTGCCAGTAGGAAAACAGGCTACGAGCAGTACTTC.

Details on this clone: Different DNA sequences within this sample yield the same CDR3. The V and J genes are TRBV5-1 and TRBJ1-2; the D is unclear. Trimming shortened V by 2 bases and J by 5 bases, and 13 bases separated the two germline ends. The CDR3 loop spans 14 amino acids. Germline assignment: CDR1 SGHRS and CDR2 YFSETQ. CDR3 sequence: CASSLSGDGYGYTF. The CDR3 region has the DNA TGCGCCAGCAGCTTATCAGGCGATGGGTATGGCTACACCTTC.

Of note for this clone: One end of the junction varies from germline; a read error may be responsible. This chain links TRBV11-3 with TRBJ1-2; no clear D. Germline loops: CDR1 SGHNT, CDR2 YENEEA. This CDR3 region has 13 residues. CDR3 coding DNA: TGTGCCAGCAGCTTGCGGGCAGACTCCGACCTTTGGTTC. This sequence encodes CASSLRADSDLWF.

This clone has only one observation. The chain links TRBV7-2 to TRBJ2-5; possibly TRBD1 for D (6 bases). Trimming cost V 1 base and J 3 bases, with 12 bases left between them. CDR3 length equals 15 residues. Germline V CDR1 and CDR2: SGHTA, FQGNSA. In DNA, the CDR3 is TGTGCCAGCAGCTTAGGACCCGGGACAAAAGAGACCCAGTACTTC. Protein product: CASSLGPGTKETQYF.

V and J are TRBV5-4 and TRBJ1-5; 7 nucleotides line up with TRBD1. This CDR3 has 13 amino acids. The germline V gene encodes CDR1 SGHNT and CDR2 YYREEE (reference sequence). V lost 4 bases to trimming and J lost 9 bases; unmatched junction nucleotides: 7. The CDR3 DNA reads as TGTGCCAGCAGCCGCGACAGGGCTCGGCCCCAGCATTTT. It specifies CASSRDRARPQHF.

The V and J genes are TRBV3-1 (or the pseudogene TRBV3-2) and TRBJ1-4, with unresolved D. The CDR3 has 15 amino acids. Germline V gives CDR1 LGHDT, CDR2 YNNKEL (reference sequence). Trimming removed 1 base from V and 4 bases from J, with 10 bases in between. The CDR3 nucleotides are TGTGCCAGCAGCCAAGGGCGGGCGGGTAATGAAAAACTGTTTTTT. This sequence encodes CASSQGRAGNEKLFF.

V gene TRBV19 combines with J gene TRBJ1-5; 8 bases align to TRBD1. This CDR3 comprises 17 residues. V lost 6 bases, J lost 1 base, and 11 bases stayed unmatched. Germline V gene lookup returns CDR1 LNHDA and CDR2 SQIVND (reference sequence). This chain's CDR3 is CASSRVRTGLSNQPQHF. Written as DNA, the CDR3 is TGTGCCAGTAGCCGAGTCCGGACAGGGCTAAGCAATCAGCCCCAGCATTTT.

The chain links TRBV7-9 to TRBJ2-5; the match to TRBD1 covers 7 bases. The CDR3 length is 14 residues. With 1 base clipped from V and 4 bases from J, the junction kept 3 bases outside the gene matches. Germline lookup yields CDR1 SEHNR and CDR2 FQNEAQ (reference sequence). CDR3 bases: TGTGCCAGCAGCTTAGGACAGGGTCCAGAGACCCAGTACTTC. Translated: CASSLGQGPETQYF.

The gene calls are TRBV29-1 and TRBJ1-1, with 8 nucleotides matching TRBD1. V was pared by 7 bases and J by 1 base, with 5 bases of the junction left unmatched. The length of the CDR3 is 13 residues. Per the germline V gene, CDR1 is SQVTM and CDR2 is ANQGSEA. Here the CDR3 reads CSGLGQGNTEAFF. CDR3 DNA sequence: TGCAGCGGACTTGGACAGGGGAACACTGAAGCTTTCTTT.

The chain couples TRBV9 to TRBJ1-5, with 10 bases identical to TRBD1. CDR3 length: 14 amino acids. The V segment lost 4 bases and the J segment 5 bases; nucleotides outside the gene matches: 3. CDR1 is SGDLS, CDR2 YYNGEE, per germline. This CDR3 reads CASSRGQGDQPQHF. CDR3 nucleotides: TGTGCCAGCAGCCGTGGACAGGGGGATCAGCCCCAGCATTTT. The whole variable domain, remainder taken from reference TRBV9 and TRBJ1-5, is DSGVTQTPKHLITATGQRVTLRCSPRSGDLSVYWYQQSLDQGLQFLIQYYNGEERAKGNILERFSAQQFPDLHSELNLSSLELGDSALYFCASSRGQGDQPQHFGDGTRLSIL.

The V gene is TRBV6-5, the J gene TRBJ2-7, with D maybe TRBD2 (5 bases). The CDR3 consists of 13 residues. Germline CDR1 and CDR2: MNHEY and SVGAGI. V lost 4 bases and J lost 6, with 13 bases in between. CDR3 nucleotide sequence: TGTGCCAGCAGTTCTCTCCTGGCGGGCGAGCAGTACTTC. Translated: CASSSLLAGEQYF.

The chain carries TRBV18 and TRBJ1-1; D uncertain. The CDR3 runs 18 residues. The V gene lost 0 bases and the J gene lost 0 bases, with 17 bases spanning the gap. Per germline, CDR1 KGHSH and CDR2 LQKENI. DNA for the CDR3: TGTGCCAGCTCACCACCGAGGGTGGGCGTCGGGGTGAACACTGAAGCTTTCTTT. Protein: CASSPPRVGVGVNTEAFF.

The rearrangement joins TRBV19 to TRBJ2-3; possibly TRBD2 for D (6 bases). The V end lost 2 bases, the J end lost 2 bases, and 20 bases lay between the germline ends. The CDR3 covers 18 residues. The germline CDR1 and CDR2 sequences are LNHDA and SQIVND (reference sequence). The CDR3 DNA sequence: TGTGCCAGTAGTATACGGGGAACGGGGGACCTAATCACAGATACGCAGTATTTT. This translates into CASSIRGTGDLITDTQYF.

This sequence joins TRBV7-6 and TRBJ2-1; 8 bases fit TRBD1. Germline loops: CDR1 SGHVS, CDR2 FNYEAQ. Trimming at V came to 4 bases and at J to 7 bases, leaving 9 bases not matched to a gene. This CDR3 has 15 amino acids. CDR3 nucleotides: TGTGCCAGCAGCTCCCTAGGACAGGGAGGAAATGAGCAGTTCTTC. This sequence encodes CASSSLGQGGNEQFF. The full variable domain, rest sourced from reference TRBV7-6 and TRBJ2-1, is GAGVSQSPRYKVTKRGQDVALRCDPISGHVSLYWYRQALGQGPEFLTYFNYEAQQDKSGLPNDRFSAERPEGSISTLTIQRTEQRDSAMYRCASSSLGQGGNEQFFGPGTRLTVL.

The chain employs TRBV2 and TRBJ2-3; TRBD2 agrees at 12 bases. The trim removed 5 bases at V and 1 base at J, leaving 1 base unmatched. CDR3 length equals 15 residues. Germline-derived CDR1 and CDR2 are SNHLY and FYNNEI. The DNA for the CDR3 is TGTGCCAGCAGTCGGACTAGCGGGGGCACAGATACGCAGTATTTT. It specifies CASSRTSGGTDTQYF.

The genes are TRBV24-1 and TRBJ2-2, with 7 bases matching TRBD2. V gave up 4 bases and J gave up 5 bases; unmatched junction bases: 3. The CDR3 totals 14 residues. CDR1 and CDR2 (germline): KGHDR, SFDVKD. CDR3 DNA: TGTGCCACCAGTGAGGCTAGCGGAACCGGGGAGCTGTTTTTT. Translated: CATSEASGTGELFF.

This chain links TRBV18 with TRBJ1-1; the D gene is possibly TRBD1 (5 bases). V was pared by 1 base and J by 1 base, with 25 bases between. CDR3 length equals 20 residues. Per the germline V gene, CDR1 is KGHSH and CDR2 is LQKENI. CDR3 amino acids: CASSPLKFPDWGSTNTEAFF. For the CDR3, the DNA is TGTGCCAGCTCACCACTGAAGTTTCCAGACTGGGGCTCCACGAACACTGAAGCTTTCTTT.

This clone has only a few counts. V is TRBV2 and J is TRBJ1-4; D may be TRBD1 (5 bases). There are 15 residues in the CDR3. Germline-derived CDR1 and CDR2 are SNHLY and FYNNEI. The V end lost 3 bases, the J end lost 1 base, and 9 bases lay between the germline ends. The CDR3: CASSDRAGTNEKLFF. The DNA of the CDR3 is TGTGCCAGCAGTGACAGGGCAGGAACTAATGAAAAACTGTTTTTT. The variable domain in full, completed from reference TRBV2 and TRBJ1-4, reads EPEVTQTPSHQVTQMGQEVILRCVPISNHLYFYWYRQILGQKVEFLVSFYNNEISEKSEIFDDQFSVERPDGSNFTLKIRSTKLEDSAMYFCASSDRAGTNEKLFFGSGTQLSVL.

This chain joins TRBV10-3 and TRBJ1-3, with 7 bases fitting TRBD1. The ends lost 6 bases at V and 2 bases at J; junction bases unmatched: 7. The CDR3 covers 15 residues. CDR1 and CDR2 (germline): ENHRY, SYGVKD. The CDR3 here is CAISPTGHPGNTIYF. CDR3 in DNA: TGTGCCATCAGCCCGACAGGGCACCCTGGAAACACCATATATTTT.

The chain has TRBV5-1 and TRBJ2-1; D uncertain. The CDR3 is made up of 11 amino acids. V lost 2 bases and J lost 8, with 5 bases in between. CDR1 is SGHRS and CDR2 is YFSETQ in the germline V gene. The CDR3 DNA is TGCGCCAGCAGCTTTGTAGATGAGCAGTTCTTC. The encoded protein is CASSFVDEQFF.

This chain connects TRBV19 to TRBJ1-2; D is unresolved. V gave up 2 bases and J gave up 0 bases, with 10 bases separating them. The CDR3 length is 15 residues. The germline V gene has CDR1 LNHDA and CDR2 SQIVND (reference sequence). The CDR3 reads CASSILRGANYGYTF. The CDR3 bases are TGTGCCAGTAGTATACTCCGGGGAGCTAACTATGGCTACACCTTC.

The V and J genes are TRBV9 and TRBJ2-3, with 10 bases that match TRBD1. Germline lookup yields CDR1 SGDLS and CDR2 YYNGEE. V shed 5 bases and J 2 bases; nucleotides not matched to a gene: 5. There are 15 residues in the CDR3. In DNA, the CDR3 is TGTGCCAGCAGAAAGGGACAGGGGTCCACAGATACGCAGTATTTT. Translated: CASRKGQGSTDTQYF.

This chain connects TRBV12-5 to TRBJ2-2, with 11 nucleotides matching TRBD2. The CDR3 totals 18 residues. V was pared by 0 bases and J by 6 bases, with 9 bases of the junction left unmatched. The V gene's germline CDR1 is LGHNT and CDR2 FRNRAP. The CDR3 protein is CASGLVVAGGRKPGELFF. Written as DNA, the CDR3 is TGTGCTAGTGGTTTGGTAGTAGCGGGGGGGCGGAAGCCCGGGGAGCTGTTTTTT.

CDR3 sequence reads: CASTGTGRGYTF. CDR3 coding DNA: TGTGCCAGCACCGGGACAGGGCGCGGCTACACCTTC. The gene calls are TRBV28 and TRBJ1-2, with 9 positions matching TRBD1. This CDR3 contains 12 residues. Germline V gives CDR1 MDHEN, CDR2 SYDVKM. Trimming removed 7 bases from V and 8 bases from J; junction bases left unmatched: 5.

The V and J genes are TRBV14 and TRBJ2-1; D remains unclear. The CDR3 spans 15 residues. Trimming took 0 bases from V and 0 from J, leaving 6 bases between them. CDR1 SGHDN and CDR2 FVKESK come from the germline V gene. The CDR3 sequence: CASSQELSSYNEQFF. The CDR3 DNA is TGTGCCAGCAGCCAAGAGCTTAGCTCCTACAATGAGCAGTTCTTC.

Details on this clone: At one end the junction does not follow the germline gene, possibly because of a read error. The rearrangement links TRBV6-1 to TRBJ1-2, with 10 bases aligning to TRBD1. The length of the CDR3 is 16 residues. Germline CDR1 is MNHNS and CDR2 is SASEGT. CDR3 bases: TGTGCCAGCAGTGCGTTAGGTGTTGTGGGGGACAGGGGCTTTGCCTTC. Translation: CASSALGVVGDRGFAF.